These T cell receptor beta chains were read from a single sample in a study of human T cells and chemical hapten exposure. MiXCR, run by TCRdb on the RACE reads, gives a single entry per CDR3 protein. The repertoire holds around 80,000 distinct CDR3 sequences, roughly 8.6% seen once, with less than 2% in the top ten. The source material was whole blood. These receptors were obtained from a male donor in good health. Some clones in this sample may be carry-over from other donors' samples. CDR3s leave out the opening cysteine and the closing phenylalanine or tryptophan. Each record gives: V gene, CDR3 protein.

v_call: TRBV6-2/TRBV6-3; cdr3_aa: ASSLTSEYNEQF
v_call: TRBV7-2; cdr3_aa: ASSLREVDWY
v_call: TRBV6-2/TRBV6-3; cdr3_aa: ASSPDRRGQETQY
v_call: TRBV15; cdr3_aa: ATSSIKTSSSTDTQY
v_call: TRBV6-6; cdr3_aa: ASSTANSNQPQH
v_call: TRBV6-2/TRBV6-3; cdr3_aa: ASSRDQTDTQY
v_call: TRBV5-1; cdr3_aa: ASSIGQGRY
v_call: TRBV5-4; cdr3_aa: ASSSRDSYT
v_call: TRBV5-4; cdr3_aa: ASSLDSRSYEQY
v_call: TRBV27; cdr3_aa: ASSSIGQQETQY
v_call: TRBV6-6; cdr3_aa: ASSFQPTTNEKLF
v_call: TRBV2; cdr3_aa: ASSSPRGKITDTQY
v_call: TRBV27; cdr3_aa: ASSLRAYNEQF
v_call: TRBV5-1; cdr3_aa: ASSPGGGAYEQY
v_call: TRBV27; cdr3_aa: ASSLQGAVEQY
v_call: TRBV6-6; cdr3_aa: ASSRRTPGPSTDTQY
v_call: TRBV5-1; cdr3_aa: ASSPPGLAGGSDTQY
v_call: TRBV20-1; cdr3_aa: SAFDRDRGRTDTQY
v_call: TRBV12-3/TRBV12-4; cdr3_aa: ASSLGSGETQY
v_call: TRBV12-3/TRBV12-4; cdr3_aa: ASSLDLRGNEQF
v_call: TRBV5-6; cdr3_aa: ASSLAWREESGYT
v_call: TRBV27; cdr3_aa: ASSLLGGGLDTQY
v_call: TRBV29-1; cdr3_aa: SVEVEGGPIQY
v_call: TRBV27; cdr3_aa: ASSQGTGGSNQPQH
v_call: TRBV7-8; cdr3_aa: ASSLGPGLAVAYEQY
v_call: TRBV10-3; cdr3_aa: AIRQGAGSPLH
v_call: TRBV20-1; cdr3_aa: SASEWDRGFSGNTIY
v_call: TRBV20-1; cdr3_aa: SARGTAIGLTDTQY
v_call: TRBV10-3; cdr3_aa: AISDVGRAVAKNIQY